These 13 T cell receptor beta chains were all obtained from the same sample, sequenced in a study of OX40 agonist ivuxolimab in advanced cancers. The table came from immunoSEQ multiplex PCR; TCRdb's copy has only in-frame clones and leaves some out. Seen here are about 84,000 clones, approximately 85% observed once, and the top ten hold 0.22%. Specimen: CD4+ or CD8+ T cells sorted from blood, collected in a trial of the OX40 agonist ivuxolimab. These receptors all stem from an adult with an advanced solid tumor such as melanoma, head and neck, liver or kidney cancer.

The V and J genes are TRBV18 and TRBJ1-6; D is unresolved. The CDR3 covers 16 residues. Germline CDR1 reads KGHSH; CDR2 reads LQKENI. Trimming stripped 3 bases from V and 7 bases from J, with 16 bases between. The CDR3 region is CASSPQDAWSNSPLHF. The DNA for the CDR3 is TGTGCCAGCTCACCTCAGGATGCATGGAGCAATTCACCCCTCCACTTT.

V gene TRBV19 combines with J gene TRBJ2-3; a possible D gene is TRBD2 (6 bases). CDR1 LNHDA and CDR2 SQIVND come from the germline V gene (reference sequence). The CDR3 is made up of 15 amino acids. With 3 bases removed from V and 4 bases from J, the gap between germline ends came to 14 bases. In DNA form, the CDR3 reads TGTGCCAGTAGTATTCTAGGCGGGATCGCAGATACGCAGTATTTT. Its translation is CASSILGGIADTQYF.

This clone was seen a handful of times. The chain uses TRBV28 and TRBJ2-7, with 8 bases lining up with TRBD1. The CDR3 runs 13 residues. Germline V gene data show CDR1 as MDHEN and CDR2 as SYDVKM. V shed 5 bases, J shed 7 bases, and the junction held 7 bases outside the gene matches. The CDR3 loop reads CASSATGVGEQYF. The CDR3 nucleotides read TGTGCCAGCAGTGCGACAGGGGTGGGAGAGCAGTACTTC.

The chain joins TRBV5-4 to TRBJ1-5, with 7 positions matching TRBD1. Trimming removed 4 bases from V and 1 base from J; junction bases left unmatched: 5. The CDR3 has 15 residues. Germline V gene lookup returns CDR1 SGHNT and CDR2 YYREEE (reference sequence). The CDR3 spells CASSPGGSSNQPQHF. DNA of the CDR3: TGTGCCAGCAGCCCAGGGGGATCGAGCAATCAGCCCCAGCATTTT.

The chain has TRBV28 and TRBJ1-1; D not resolved. In germline, CDR1 is MDHEN, CDR2 SYDVKM. Trimming stripped 5 bases from V and 1 base from J, with 8 bases between. The CDR3 runs 13 residues. The CDR3 loop reads CASSPQPNTEAFF. DNA for the CDR3: TGTGCCAGCAGTCCCCAACCGAACACTGAAGCTTTCTTT.

V gene TRBV28 combines with J gene TRBJ2-1; 10 bases align to TRBD2. Germline values: CDR1 MDHEN, CDR2 SYDVKM. V lost 4 bases, J lost 8 bases, and 8 bases stayed unmatched. The CDR3 extends over 15 amino acids. Written as DNA, the CDR3 is TGTGCCAGCAGTTCTAGCGGGAGTCCCCCCGATGAGCAGTTCTTC. This encodes CASSSSGSPPDEQFF.

The CDR3 is CASSLSTGANEKLFF. The DNA of the CDR3 is TGCGCCAGCAGCCTAAGCACAGGGGCTAATGAAAAACTGTTTTTT. This rearrangement joins TRBV4-1 to TRBJ1-4, with 7 bases aligning to TRBD1. The CDR3 contains 15 residues. J was trimmed by 3 bases and V by 4 bases; bases with no gene match: 5. Per the germline V gene, CDR1 is MGHRA and CDR2 is YSYEKL.

V gene TRBV7-9 combines with J gene TRBJ1-2; unclear D gene. Germline CDR1 is SEHNR and CDR2 is FQNEAQ (reference sequence). The V and J ends lost 5 bases and 5 bases respectively, with 9 bases between them. This CDR3 region has 12 residues. The chain's CDR3 is CASSQDLYGYTF. The CDR3, as DNA: TGTGCCAGCAGCCAGGATTTATATGGCTACACCTTC.

The rearrangement links TRBV5-1 to TRBJ1-2, with D possibly matching TRBD1 (6 bases). Per the germline V gene, CDR1 is SGHRS and CDR2 is YFSETQ. With 2 bases removed from V and 3 bases from J, the gap between germline ends came to 8 bases. The CDR3 runs to 13 residues. The chain's CDR3 is CASSFGQYYGYTF. CDR3 nucleotide sequence: TGCGCCAGCAGCTTCGGACAGTACTATGGCTACACCTTC.

This clone was seen a handful of times. The gene calls are TRBV10-1 and TRBJ2-7; no reliable D call. Germline V CDR1 and CDR2: WNHNN, SYGVQD (reference sequence). The CDR3 covers 11 residues. The germline V and J ends were trimmed by 2 bases and 6 bases, with 5 bases remaining between them. CDR3 DNA: TGCGCCAGCAGTGAGCTGGGCGAGCAGTACGTC. Its translation: CASSELGEQYV.

V and J are TRBV7-3 and TRBJ2-2, with TRBD1 identical over 10 bases. In germline, CDR1 is SGHTA, CDR2 FQGTGA. The CDR3 contains 14 residues. The ends lost 2 bases at V and 6 bases at J; junction bases unmatched: 0. CDR3 nucleotides: TGTGCCAGCAGCTTAGGACAGGGGGCCGGGGAGCTGTTTTTT. It translates to CASSLGQGAGELFF.

This clone has more than one count but fewer than ten. The chain couples TRBV2 to TRBJ1-1, with TRBD1 matching over 10 bases. Trimming removed 8 bases from V and 5 bases from J; junction bases left unmatched: 5. The germline gives CDR1 SNHLY, CDR2 FYNNEI. The CDR3 extends over 13 amino acids. The CDR3: CASSGQGMTEAFF. In DNA, the CDR3 is TGTGCCAGCTCGGGACAGGGGATGACTGAAGCTTTCTTT.

The rearrangement links TRBV4-3 to TRBJ2-7; no reliable D call. The CDR3 consists of 14 residues. Germline V gives CDR1 LGHNA, CDR2 YSLEER. V was trimmed by 1 base and J by 4 bases, leaving 11 bases between them. CDR3 in DNA: TGCGCCAGCAGCCAAGGCGATAGCCGATACGAGCAGTACTTC. Translated: CASSQGDSRYEQYF.